The TCR beta chain under discussion was sequenced for a study of beta chain features in type 1 diabetes (dated by TCRdb to the late 2010s). Turning to the overall study: Mean age, gender distribution, total cell number and subset yield were not different between patients and healthy donors. In the study, recently diagnosed type 1 diabetes patients and matched healthy donors were compared on the TCRB repertoires of their sorted circulating CD4+ T cell subsets. Regulatory and stem cell-like memory subsets were isolated from only 8 patients and roughly 8 healthy donors, whereas naive and central memory subsets came from all 28 donors. A total of some 100,000,000 sorted cells were examined across all samples, and the number of cells per subset was strongly correlated with RNA yield. The study at large found these results: Naive, central memory and regulatory TCRB repertoires appeared to be more alike among patients than among healthy donors. Because the HLA sub-analyses included only small numbers of individuals, any influence of HLA type on TCRB rearrangement was left unresolved. Because cDNA was sequenced instead of genomic DNA, activated cells with high expression could be over-represented, although the groups did not differ in activation or CD3 levels. PCR might favor shorter templates, but patient and control samples were amplified and corrected together, so any skew would affect both groups equally. Patients with type 1 diabetes made fewer insertions and deleted more nucleotides at VDJ recombination sites, implying thymic rearrangement abnormalities. Type 1 diabetes patients showed a moderate but significant shortening of TCRB CDR3 length in all four CD4+ subsets.

Each donor gave one peripheral blood draw, approximately 120 mL on average, collected into heparinised tubes. A BD FACSAria II and a panel including CD45RO, CCR7, CD25, CD127, CD95 and CD27 were used to sort naive, central memory, regulatory and stem cell-like memory CD4+ T cells. Every sorted population had a purity above 95%. Right away, PBMCs were isolated by Lymphoprep density gradient centrifugation and were stained directly, with no culture step. So that batch effects would be minimized, each experiment stained and sorted samples in pairs, pairing one healthy donor with one patient. The germline ends are 10 bases apart after V is trimmed by 0 bases and J by 4 bases. The CDR3, cysteine through phenylalanine, is 14 amino acids long. The read is trimmed to its CDR3 DNA, 42 bases read in frame from base 1. CDR1 and CDR2 (SGHRS, YFSETQ) derive from the germline V gene. All of the isolated RNA was reverse transcribed with the High Capacity cDNA Reverse Transcription Kit, so expressed TCRB transcripts were sequenced. Deep immunoSEQ sequencing was applied to naive, central memory and regulatory T cell samples, giving an average of roughly 3.5 million total reads per sample. Sorted cells were lysed in RLT buffer and RNA was extracted with DNase-treated RNeasy Micro or Mini kits, depending on cell number. Each cell subset was processed separately to prevent cross-contamination, with patient and healthy donor samples processed together. Using the immunoSEQ multiplex PCR, TCRB sequences were amplified from cDNA into 87-bp fragments spanning the CDR3 region. Amplicons were sequenced on the Illumina HiSeq platform. Regarding the original processing steps: PCR bias was computationally corrected using synthetic template baselines, reads within Hamming distance 2 were collapsed, and singletons that could not be merged were discarded. Reads were aligned to IMGT to assign V, D and J genes, CDR3 length, and insertions or deletions at six rearrangement sites. Clonotype counts were normalized to sorted cell number within each subset before computing true diversity and Gini coefficients with the tcR R package. Repertoire sharing was quantified using the overlap coefficient calculated on TCRB nucleotide sequences. Out-of-frame TCRB sequences from naive cells were analyzed as a proxy for the pre-selection repertoire. The immuneACCESS repertoire file appears here via TCRdb, limited to in-frame rearrangements. These files lack a portion of the clones; in checked studies, under half of the deficit traces to unresolved V genes, and the cause of the others is not known. The V and J calls and the clone size are those of that table, but D and trimming were determined from the DNA. The sample records around 260,000 clones, about a fifth of which are singletons. The ten largest clones represent around 0.03% of the sample.

This clone has a handful of counts. Its recognized antigen is unknown. Per-nucleotide qualities are absent, and no much larger clonotype sits a single base away. Recombination linked TRBV5-1 to TRBJ1-1; the D gene is perhaps TRBD1, on 5 matching bases. Material: naive CD4+ T cells from blood. The cell subset or site label of this sample denotes: true naive CD4+ T cells. The TCR comes from a woman aged 40-49 years with type 1 diabetes. The DNA sequence is given as TGCGCCAGCAGCTTGGAGGGGTACGGCACTGAAGCTTTCTTT. Its protein product is CASSLEGYGTEAFF. The reference TRBV5-1 and TRBJ1-1 proteins fill in what lies around the CDR3, so the full variable domain reads KAGVTQTPRYLIKTRGQQVTLSCSPISGHRSVSWYQQTPGQGLQFLFEYFSETQRNKGNFPGRFSGRQFSNSRSEMNVSTLELGDSALYLCASSLEGYGTEAFFGQGTRLTVV.